The T cell receptor beta chain under discussion was sequenced for a study of T-cell reconstitution after alpha-beta-depleted transplantation in children. Unique molecular identifiers featured in how the TCRbeta library was prepared. TCRdb fed the PCR reads into MiXCR, producing one record per CDR3 protein. The sample shows 190,000 or so distinct CDR3 sequences, roughly 14% of them seen only once. Trimming took off 3 bases at V and 5 bases at J, with 10 bases between the two ends. Per the germline V gene, CDR1 is KGHSH and CDR2 is LQKENI. The CDR3 is made up of 13 amino acids. The chain recombines TRBV18 with TRBJ2-5; D not resolved. The clonotype originates from a human donor who donated a stem cell graft to a child with acute lymphoblastic leukemia. The sequenced sample was PBMCs from the stem cell graft donor, obtained from the stem cell graft. CDR3 loop: CASSPPPPETQYF. The CDR3 nucleotides read TGTGCCAGCTCACCCCCTCCACCGGAGACCCAGTACTTC.